This T cell receptor beta chain was sequenced during a study of blood T cell repertoires in COVID-19 (dated by TCRdb to 2018 to 2020). A note on the overall study: The collaborator samples originated in the United States, Italy and Spain and spanned the acute and convalescent phases of COVID-19. Where available, HLA class I and class II types were obtained from metadata supplied by the sample provider rather than from assay-based typing. The repertoires were released in a freely available public database meant as a resource for research on the immune response to SARS-CoV-2. Subjects who had been exposed to COVID-19, were actively infected with it, or had recovered from it provided the deeply sampled blood TCRbeta repertoires that made up the dataset. The samples were drawn from two sources: the first 160 participants of the ongoing ImmuneRACE study, and approximately 1,300 subjects contributed by 6 global collaborators. The sample metadata nearly always contained a de-identified subject ID, COVID-19 status, age in years and sex. The material from the prospective study consisted of cDNA or gDNA derived from T cells, B-cell-depleted T cells, or PBMCs. What the work shows at the level of the full study, not this receptor alone: The amount of clinical and demographic metadata varied by source and participant and was provided uncurated.

The germline V gene (reference sequence) specifies LGHDT as CDR1 and YNNKEL as CDR2. The V and J ends are trimmed by 0 bases and 8 bases, leaving 16 bases between them. Inclusive of the bounding cysteine and phenylalanine, the CDR3 is 15 residues long. The CDR3 DNA has 45 bases and is translated from base 1. Each collaborating institution followed its own protocols to collect whole blood in K2EDTA tubes. For TCRbeta analysis, collaborator samples were shipped as frozen whole blood, as isolated PBMCs, or as DNA extracted from either sample type. TCRbeta CDR3 regions were amplified from genomic DNA by means of the immunoSEQ Assay, a bias-controlled multiplex PCR. On the authors' methods: Nucleated cell counts per sample were estimated from amplification of reference gene primers within the assay. Sequence reads were collapsed and filtered to measure the absolute abundance of every unique TCRbeta CDR3 rearrangement. For each sample, productive Simpson clonality was calculated as the square root of Simpson's diversity index over productive rearrangements. This immuneACCESS table, as held by TCRdb, lists in-frame sequences with V and J called but not all clones. Of the missing ones, under half trace to an unresolved V gene in checked studies; the others have no known cause. D and trimming were read from the DNA, whereas the V and J calls and clone size are those reported in that table. The sample table contains 50,000 to 70,000 clones; only one count was recorded for more than 75% of them. In total, the top ten clones hold 22% of the sample.

Worth noting for this clone: There is no known antigen for this receptor. Per-nucleotide qualities are absent, and no much larger clonotype sits a single base away.

The chain is assembled from TRBV3-1 (or the pseudogene TRBV3-2) and TRBJ1-2; the D gene is perhaps TRBD1, on 5 matching bases. Sequencing was done on a sample of peripheral blood. The TCR sequence derives from a man between 50 and 59 years old with active or convalescent COVID-19. The sequenced DNA is TGTGCCAGCAGCCAAGACATCGGGGGAATCGACGGCTACACCTTC. This yields the protein CASSQDIGGIDGYTF.